This paragraph covers one T cell receptor beta chain sequence. No cognate antigen has been identified for it. No much larger clonotype is one base removed from it; base qualities were not supplied. Collaborating institutions collected whole blood in K2EDTA tubes following their own protocols. Collaborator samples were shipped for TCRbeta analysis as frozen whole blood, isolated PBMCs, or DNA extracted from either sample type. TCRbeta CDR3 regions were amplified from genomic DNA by means of the immunoSEQ Assay, a bias-controlled multiplex PCR. In the authors' own workflow: Nucleated cell counts per sample were estimated from amplification of reference gene primers within the assay. To quantify the absolute abundance of each unique TCRbeta CDR3 rearrangement, sequence reads were collapsed and filtered. For each sample, productive Simpson clonality was calculated as the square root of Simpson's diversity index across productive rearrangements. In its TCRdb copy, this immuneACCESS table keeps in-frame sequences only and misses some clones. Where compared with another copy, unresolved V genes explain less than half of these, and the others have no known cause. V, J and clone size reflect that table, while D and trimming were determined from the DNA. Recorded for this sample are some 100,000 clones; approximately 92% of them occurred a single time. The ten largest account for approximately 5.2% of the sample.

The data derive from a study of blood T cell repertoires in COVID-19 (dated by TCRdb to the early 2020s). Regarding the study in general: Samples covering the acute and convalescent phases of COVID-19 were provided by collaborators in the United States, Italy and Spain. The material from the prospective study consisted of cDNA or gDNA derived from T cells, B-cell-depleted T cells, or PBMCs. Deeply sampled blood TCRbeta repertoires from subjects exposed to, actively infected with, or recovered from COVID-19 were included in the dataset. The repertoires were released in a freely available public database intended as a resource for research on the immune response to SARS-CoV-2. Samples came from the ongoing ImmuneRACE study (first 160 participants) plus 1,254 subjects from 6 global collaborators. A de-identified subject ID, COVID-19 status, age in years and sex were almost always included in the sample metadata. Where available, HLA class I and class II types were obtained from metadata supplied by the sample provider rather than from assay-based typing.

The investigation overall reported the following: How much clinical and demographic metadata was included differed by source and by participant, and the metadata was provided uncurated.

The sequenced material came from peripheral blood. This receptor was identified in a woman aged 80 or over with active COVID-19.

For the CDR3, the sequence is CASSIAGGLNEQYF. The DNA sequence follows: TGTGCCAGCAGCATAGCGGGAGGGCTAAACGAGCAGTACTTC. The rearranged segments are TRBV28 and TRBJ2-7; 11 central bases correspond to TRBD2. CDR1 and CDR2 are drawn from the germline V gene: MDHEN, SYDVKM. From its cysteine to its phenylalanine, the CDR3 spans 14 amino acids. Only the CDR3 part of the read is kept: 42 bases, read in frame from the first base. The junction shows trimming of 6 bases on V and 5 bases on J, and the gene matches do not reach 6 bases of it.